The entry that follows covers one T cell receptor (beta chain) sequence. In germline, CDR1 is SGHNT, CDR2 YYREEE (reference sequence). Trimming shortened V by 4 bases and J by 0 bases, and 11 bases separated the two germline ends. CDR3 length: 14 residues. The data were obtained in a study of shared clonotypes between healthy human individuals. Libraries were prepared by immunoSEQ multiplex PCR; TCRdb keeps only in-frame clonotypes and omits some of them. The data show 600,000 to 800,000 clones, roughly two thirds seen once. The chain recombines TRBV5-4 with TRBJ2-7; D possibly corresponds to TRBD2 (6 bases). The sequenced sample was memory CD4+ T cells sorted from blood. Specified subset: CD45RA-negative fraction. This TCR was recovered from a woman aged 25 to 39 in good health. The chain's CDR3 is CASSGRGGSYEQYF. The DNA for the CDR3 is TGTGCCAGCAGCGGGCGGGGCGGCTCCTACGAGCAGTACTTC.